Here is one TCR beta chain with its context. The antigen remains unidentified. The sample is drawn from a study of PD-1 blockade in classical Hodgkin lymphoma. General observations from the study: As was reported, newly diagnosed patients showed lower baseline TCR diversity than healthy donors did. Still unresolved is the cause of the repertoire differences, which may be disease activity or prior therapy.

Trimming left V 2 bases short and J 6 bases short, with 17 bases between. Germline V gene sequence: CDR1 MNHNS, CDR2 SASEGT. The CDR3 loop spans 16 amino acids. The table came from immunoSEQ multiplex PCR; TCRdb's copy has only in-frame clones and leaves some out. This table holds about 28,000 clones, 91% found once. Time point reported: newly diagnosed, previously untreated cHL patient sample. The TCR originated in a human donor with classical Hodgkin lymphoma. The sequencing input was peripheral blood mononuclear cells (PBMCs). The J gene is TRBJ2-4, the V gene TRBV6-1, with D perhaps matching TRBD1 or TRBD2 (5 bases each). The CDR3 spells CASSEFQGAGGNIQYF. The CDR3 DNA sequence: TGTGCCAGCAGTGAATTCCAAGGGGCCGGAGGAAACATTCAGTACTTC.